These 14 T cell receptor beta chains were sequenced from one sample in a study of T cells expressing NK-cell markers. Reprocessing the 5' RACE reads, TCRdb reports a single entry for every CDR3 protein and omits DNA. The listing records roughly 150,000 distinct CDR3 sequences. Sample: blood T cells: a sorted CD56 or NKG2C T cell subset, CD4+ or CD8+ T cells, or bulk PBMC T cells (not recorded which). These receptors originate from a woman between 18 and 75 years old in good health.

This rearrangement joins TRBV5-6 to TRBJ2-2. Looked up from germline, CDR1 is SGHDT and CDR2 is YYEEEE. The CDR3 runs to 16 residues. CDR3 in amino acids: CASSSRRSANTGELFF.

The chain employs TRBV29-1 and TRBJ2-7; as DNA is missing, the TRBD2 call by TCRdb cannot be tested. CDR1 SQVTM and CDR2 ANQGSEA come from the germline V gene. This CDR3 is 16 amino acids long. The CDR3 loop is CSVEGRLAGGTYEQYF.

This rearrangement joins TRBV11-2 to TRBJ2-3; the D call from TCRdb, TRBD2, cannot be confirmed without DNA. CDR1 is SGHAT, CDR2 FQNNGV, per germline. CDR3 length: 15 residues. CDR3 loop: CASSRRGLGIDTQYF.

The chain's CDR3 is CSVDPREGVGTQYF. This chain links TRBV29-1 with TRBJ2-3; TCRdb proposes TRBD1, but this gene call is untestable without DNA. The CDR3 length is 14 residues. The germline V gene encodes CDR1 SQVTM and CDR2 ANQGSEA.

The rearrangement uses TRBV7-3 and TRBJ1-5; checking the TCRdb D call of TRBD1 is not possible without DNA. The CDR3 extends over 14 amino acids. Looked up from germline, CDR1 is SGHTA and CDR2 is FQGTGA. The CDR3: CASSLKGGDQPQHF.

The V gene is TRBV11-2, the J gene TRBJ2-6; TCRdb's D call of TRBD1 is untestable without DNA. The CDR3 spans 15 residues. CDR1 and CDR2 from the germline V gene are SGHAT and FQNNGV. The CDR3 region is CASSFPGAGANVLTF.

This chain links TRBV5-1 with TRBJ1-1. The germline gives CDR1 SGHRS, CDR2 YFSETQ. There are 14 residues in the CDR3. The chain's CDR3 is CASSSATGTGEAFF.

V gene TRBV7-8 combines with J gene TRBJ1-4. This CDR3 comprises 13 residues. Germline-derived CDR1 and CDR2 are SGHVS and FQNEAQ. The CDR3 protein is CASSQNREGKLFF.

V is TRBV4-1 and J is TRBJ2-3; the TCRdb call, TRBD2, lacks DNA for checking. Germline CDR1 reads MGHRA; CDR2 reads YSYEKL. The CDR3 consists of 16 residues. CDR3 in amino acids: CASSQEFAGVSDTQYF.

V is TRBV28 and J is TRBJ1-5; there is no DNA to check the TCRdb D call of TRBD1. This CDR3 has 15 residues. Germline assignment: CDR1 MDHEN and CDR2 SYDVKM. CDR3 residues: CASSRRDRENQPQHF. The variable domain in full, with the rest retrieved from reference TRBV28 and TRBJ1-5, is DVKVTQSSRYLVKRTGEKVFLECVQDMDHENMFWYRQDPGLGLRLIYFSYDVKMKEKGDIPEGYSVSREKKERFSLILESASTNQTSMYLCASSRRDRENQPQHFGDGTRLSIL.

The chain recombines TRBV5-8 with TRBJ2-3; without DNA, the TCRdb call of TRBD1 cannot be checked. Germline loops: CDR1 SGHTS, CDR2 YDEGEE. The CDR3 runs 17 residues. CDR3 in amino acids: CASSLGVSPGGTDTQYF.

V usage is TRBV27 and J usage is TRBJ2-5; TCRdb indicates TRBD2, and absent DNA this call remains unverified. CDR1 is MNHEY and CDR2 is SMNVEV in the germline V gene (reference sequence). The CDR3 totals 14 residues. The chain's CDR3 is CASSLGTSKETQYF.

This chain uses TRBV9 with TRBJ1-2; TCRdb's D call, TRBD1, is unchecked because there is no DNA. Looked up from germline, CDR1 is SGDLS and CDR2 is YYNGEE. The CDR3 has 14 amino acids. The CDR3 protein is CASSVDAGSQGYTF.

The chain links TRBV29-1 to TRBJ1-6; TCRdb's D call of TRBD1 is untestable without DNA. CDR1 is SQVTM, CDR2 ANQGSEA, per germline. The CDR3 spans 14 residues. The CDR3 region is CSVTTGLTDSPLHF.